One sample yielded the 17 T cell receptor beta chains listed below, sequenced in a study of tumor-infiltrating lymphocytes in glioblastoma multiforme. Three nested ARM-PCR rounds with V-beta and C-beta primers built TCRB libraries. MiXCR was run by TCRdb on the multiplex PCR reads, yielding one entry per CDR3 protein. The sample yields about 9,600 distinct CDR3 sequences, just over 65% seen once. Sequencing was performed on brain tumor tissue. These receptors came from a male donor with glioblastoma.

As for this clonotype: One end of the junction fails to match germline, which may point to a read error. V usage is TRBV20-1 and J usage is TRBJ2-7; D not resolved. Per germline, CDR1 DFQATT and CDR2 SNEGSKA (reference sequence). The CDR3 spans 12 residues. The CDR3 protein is CSPSRSYDEQNF. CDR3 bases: TGCAGTCCTAGTAGAAGCTATGACGAGCAGAACTTC.

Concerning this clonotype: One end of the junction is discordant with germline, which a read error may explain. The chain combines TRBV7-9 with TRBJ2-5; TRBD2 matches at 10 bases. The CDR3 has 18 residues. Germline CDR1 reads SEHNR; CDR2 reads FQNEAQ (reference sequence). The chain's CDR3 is CANSPAASSGRSKETQYF. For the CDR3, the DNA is TGTGCCAACAGCCCAGCCGCCTCTAGCGGGAGATCCAAAGAGACCCAGTACTTC.

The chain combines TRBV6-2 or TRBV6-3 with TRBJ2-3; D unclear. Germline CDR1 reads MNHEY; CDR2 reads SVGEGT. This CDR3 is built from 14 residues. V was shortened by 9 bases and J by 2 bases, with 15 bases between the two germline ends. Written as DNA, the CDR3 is TGTGCCAGGACCACGACACCAAACACAGATACGCAGTATTTT. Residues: CARTTTPNTDTQYF.

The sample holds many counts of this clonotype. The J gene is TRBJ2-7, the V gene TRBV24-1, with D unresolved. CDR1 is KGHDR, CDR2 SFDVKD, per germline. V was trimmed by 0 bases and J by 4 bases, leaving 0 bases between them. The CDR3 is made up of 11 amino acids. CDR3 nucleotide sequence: TGTGCCACCAGTGATTTGTACGAGCAGTACTTC. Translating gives CATSDLYEQYF.

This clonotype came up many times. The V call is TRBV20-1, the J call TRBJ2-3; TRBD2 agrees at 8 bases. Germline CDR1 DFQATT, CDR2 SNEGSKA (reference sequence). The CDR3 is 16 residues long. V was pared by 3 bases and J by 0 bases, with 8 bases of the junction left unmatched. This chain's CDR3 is CSASDLAGRSTDTQYF. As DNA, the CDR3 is TGCAGTGCTAGTGACTTAGCGGGACGAAGCACAGATACGCAGTATTTT.

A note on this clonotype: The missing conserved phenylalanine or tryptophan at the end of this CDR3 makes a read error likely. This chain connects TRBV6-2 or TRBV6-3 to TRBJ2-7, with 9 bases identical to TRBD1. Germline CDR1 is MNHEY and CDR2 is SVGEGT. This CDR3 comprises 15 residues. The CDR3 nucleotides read TGTGCCGGCAGAGAGGGGACAGGGAAAAGCGACGAGCAGTACCTC. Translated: CAGREGTGKSDEQYL.

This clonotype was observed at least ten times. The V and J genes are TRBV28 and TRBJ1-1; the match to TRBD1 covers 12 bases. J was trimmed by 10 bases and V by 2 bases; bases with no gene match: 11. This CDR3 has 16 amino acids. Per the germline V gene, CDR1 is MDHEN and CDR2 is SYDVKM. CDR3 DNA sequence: TGTGCCAGCAGTTTAGCCGGGACAGGGGGCTTTGATGGAGCTTTCTTT. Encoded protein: CASSLAGTGGFDGAFF.

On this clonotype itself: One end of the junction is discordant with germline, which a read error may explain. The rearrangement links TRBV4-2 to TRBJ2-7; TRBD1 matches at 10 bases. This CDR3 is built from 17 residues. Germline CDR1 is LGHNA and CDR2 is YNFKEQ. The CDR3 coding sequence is TGTGCTAGCAGCCAAGAGTGGACAGGGGGGGGCTCCTACGAGCAGTACTTC. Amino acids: CASSQEWTGGGSYEQYF.

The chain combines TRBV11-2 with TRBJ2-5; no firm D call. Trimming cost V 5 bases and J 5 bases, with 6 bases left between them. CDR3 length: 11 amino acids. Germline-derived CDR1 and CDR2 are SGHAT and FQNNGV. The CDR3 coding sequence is TGTGCCAGCAGCCAGTGGGAGACCCAGTACTTC. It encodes CASSQWETQYF.

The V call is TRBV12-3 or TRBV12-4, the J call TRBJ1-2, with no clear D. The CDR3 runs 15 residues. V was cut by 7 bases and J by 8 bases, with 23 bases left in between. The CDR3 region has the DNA TGTGCCAGCACCAGTTACCCCAGAGGGTCAGTCGGCTACACCTTC. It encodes CASTSYPRGSVGYTF.

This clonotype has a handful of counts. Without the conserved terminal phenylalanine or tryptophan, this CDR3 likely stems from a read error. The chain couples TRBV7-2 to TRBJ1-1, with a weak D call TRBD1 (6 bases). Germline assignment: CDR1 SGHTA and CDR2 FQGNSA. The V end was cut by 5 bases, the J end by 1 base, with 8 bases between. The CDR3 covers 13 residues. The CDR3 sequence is CASSQDRNTEAFL. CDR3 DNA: TGTGCCAGCAGCCAGGACAGGAACACTGAAGCTTTCTTA.

CDR3 in DNA: TGCAGTGCTAATCAGGGGGCCAGGTCCTATAATTCACCCCTCCACTTT. Amino acid sequence: CSANQGARSYNSPLHF. The V gene is TRBV20-1, the J gene TRBJ1-6; 8 nucleotides line up with TRBD1. This CDR3 comprises 16 residues. Germline CDR1 and CDR2: DFQATT and SNEGSKA (reference sequence). With V trimmed by 4 bases and J by 1 base, 6 bases remained unmatched.

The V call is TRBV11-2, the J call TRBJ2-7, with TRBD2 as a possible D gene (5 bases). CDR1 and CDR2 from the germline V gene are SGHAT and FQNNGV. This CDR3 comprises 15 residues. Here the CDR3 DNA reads TGTGTCGGCAGCTTCTCTAGCCTAGCAATATACGAGCAGTACTTC. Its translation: CVGSFSSLAIYEQYF.

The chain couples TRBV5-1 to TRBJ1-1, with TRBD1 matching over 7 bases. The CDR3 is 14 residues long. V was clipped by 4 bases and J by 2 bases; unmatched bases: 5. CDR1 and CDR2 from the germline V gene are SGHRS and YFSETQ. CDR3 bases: TGCGCCAGCAGCAACGACAGGGCCAACACTGAAGCTTTCTTT. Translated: CASSNDRANTEAFF.

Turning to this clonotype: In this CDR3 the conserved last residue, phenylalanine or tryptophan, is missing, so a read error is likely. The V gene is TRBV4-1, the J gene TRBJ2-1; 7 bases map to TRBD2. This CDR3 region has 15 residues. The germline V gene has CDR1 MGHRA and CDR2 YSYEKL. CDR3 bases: TGCGCCAGCAGCCAAGCCGGGACTACCTATAATGAGCAGTTCTTA. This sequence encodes CASSQAGTTYNEQFL.

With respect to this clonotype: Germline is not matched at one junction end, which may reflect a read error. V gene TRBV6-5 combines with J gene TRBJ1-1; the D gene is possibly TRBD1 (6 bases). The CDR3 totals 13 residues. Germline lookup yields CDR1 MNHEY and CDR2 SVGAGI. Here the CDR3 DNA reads TGTGCCAGCAGTTGGACAGCGAACACTGAAGCTTCCTTT. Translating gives CASSWTANTEASF.

The CDR3 here is CASSPKTEHQETQYF. CDR3 in DNA: TGTGCCAGCAGCCCTAAGACAGAACACCAAGAGACCCAGTACTTC. V usage is TRBV5-5 and J usage is TRBJ2-5, with D possibly TRBD1 on 5 matching bases. Trimming took off 4 bases at V and 0 bases at J, with 13 bases between the two ends. The CDR3 has 15 residues. CDR1 is SGHKS and CDR2 is YYEKEE in the germline V gene (reference sequence).